This TCR beta chain was sequenced for a study of CD8 T cells in ankylosing spondylitis. Points from the study as a whole: Roughly eight highly homologous variants formed a TCR beta motif that appeared characteristic of ankylosing spondylitis blood.

In germline, CDR1 is SGHDT, CDR2 YYEEEE. The CDR3 has 13 residues. A word on this clonotype: The antigen remains undetermined. A read error may produce the germline difference seen at one junction end.

Quantitative 5'-RACE with molecular barcodes was used to make the TCR beta libraries. TCRdb processed the 5' RACE reads anew with MiXCR; each CDR3 protein has one entry. The sample lists around 340,000 distinct CDR3 sequences; about 20% were seen once. The sample taken for sequencing was blood, either unsorted or a sorted T cell fraction (not recorded which). The sequence was collected from a male donor with ankylosing spondylitis or in good health (not recorded which). The J gene is TRBJ2-1, the V gene TRBV5-6; maybe TRBD1 (6 bases). CDR3 DNA sequence: TGTGCCAGCAGCTTGACAGGCAGCCAGACAGGCCTCTTC. It specifies CASSLTGSQTGLF. Full variable domain (missing parts from reference TRBV5-6 and TRBJ2-1): DAGVTQSPTHLIKTRGQQVTLRCSPKSGHDTVSWYQQALGQGPQFIFQYYEEEERQRGNFPDRFSGHQFPNYSSELNVNALLLGDSALYLCASSLTGSQTGLFGPGTRLTVL.